These T cell receptor beta chains were read from a single sample in a study of T-cell reconstitution after alpha-beta-depleted transplantation in children. TCRdb independently ran MiXCR on the PCR reads; one entry per CDR3 protein. The repertoire holds around 960,000 distinct CDR3 sequences, with about 31% as singletons. The source material was PBMCs, mostly from graft donor cells, sampled 360 days after TCRalphabeta/CD19-depleted stem cell transplant. The receptors stem from a boy in the first two years of life who had a stem cell transplant for SCID, so the T cells may come from the graft donor. CDR3s include the opening cysteine and the closing phenylalanine or tryptophan. D genes are given only for firm matches. The listing skips clone size in some rows; elsewhere it reads once, few, many or a size class.

DNA | CDR3 | D | size | J | V
TGTGCCACCAGCAGGCGGGGGGGCCCAGATACGCAGTATTTT | CATSRRGGPDTQYF | TRBD2 | NA | TRBJ2-3 | TRBV15
TGTGCCTTCAGCACGGGGCTGAGACTACTACCCCTCACAGATACGCAGTATTTT | CAFSTGLRLLPLTDTQYF | NA | few | TRBJ2-3 | TRBV6-4
TGCGCCAGCAGCGACGGGGACAGCTTCGACTATGGCTACACCTTC | CASSDGDSFDYGYTF | TRBD1 | few | TRBJ1-2 | TRBV5-1
TGTGCCAGCAGCGAGGACAAAGACGGGATGAACACTGAAGCTTTCTTT | CASSEDKDGMNTEAFF | NA | few | TRBJ1-1 | TRBV2
TGTGCCAGCAGTTCGCCACAGGCGCGAGGCTACACCTTC | CASSSPQARGYTF | NA | few | TRBJ1-2 | TRBV6-5
TGTGCCAGCAGTACTACAGGGTCCTATCAGCCCCAGCATTTT | CASSTTGSYQPQHF | NA | NA | TRBJ1-5 | TRBV7-9
TGTGCCAGCAGCTTAGGGAGGCTAGCGGGGCAGTATTTT | CASSLGRLAGQYF | TRBD2 | few | TRBJ2-3 | TRBV7-2
TGTGCCATCAGTGGACCCGGACAGGGCCCGCCCGAGCAGTACTTC | CAISGPGQGPPEQYF | TRBD1 | once | TRBJ2-7 | TRBV10-3
TGCGCCAGCAGCCAATGGGTCGGGGACACTGAAGCTTTCTTT | CASSQWVGDTEAFF | NA | few | TRBJ1-1 | TRBV4-3
TGTGCCAGCAGTTTAGGTGACAGGGACGTAGATACGCAGTATTTT | CASSLGDRDVDTQYF | TRBD1 | NA | TRBJ2-3 | TRBV12-3/TRBV12-4
TGCAGTGTCCTCGACAGGCCGAACACTGAAGCTTTCTTT | CSVLDRPNTEAFF | NA | few | TRBJ1-1 | TRBV20-1
TGCAGCGTTGGAGGCAGCCCCTACGAGCAGTACTTC | CSVGGSPYEQYF | NA | few | TRBJ2-7 | TRBV29-1
TGTGCCAGCAGCCAAAAGGCTAGCGGGGGGCCCTATTTCTACAATGAGCAGTTCTTC | CASSQKASGGPYFYNEQFF | TRBD2 | NA | TRBJ2-1 | TRBV7-6
TGTGCCAGCAGCCAAGATGGGCCCGAAATTCCCCGTACGGGGACTACCTACGAGCAGTACTTC | CASSQDGPEIPRTGTTYEQYF | TRBD2 | NA | TRBJ2-7 | TRBV3-1
TGTGCCAGCGGGACCGCTGGATTCTATGGCTACACCTTC | CASGTAGFYGYTF | NA | NA | TRBJ1-2 | TRBV12-3/TRBV12-4
TGTGCCAGCAGCTTCGACGCTCTGGGGACTGAAGCTTTCTTT | CASSFDALGTEAFF | NA | few | TRBJ1-1 | TRBV5-6
TGTGCCAGCAGCGTAGAGAAAGCTAGCGGGGGCAAACTCCCCACAGATACGCAGTATTTT | CASSVEKASGGKLPTDTQYF | TRBD2 | NA | TRBJ2-3 | TRBV9
TGTGCCAGCAGCCGACAGGGGGGTAGTGAGCAGTTCTTC | CASSRQGGSEQFF | TRBD1 | NA | TRBJ2-1 | TRBV12-3/TRBV12-4
TGTGCCAGCAGTTTCCCCAGGGGGCAGTTCTTC | CASSFPRGQFF | NA | few | TRBJ2-1 | TRBV27
TGCAGTGCTCCCCGGGACAGGGGGCCAGAGACCCAGTACTTC | CSAPRDRGPETQYF | TRBD1 | NA | TRBJ2-5 | TRBV20-1
TGTGCCAGCAGCTTTTCCAGGGGTGGCTACGAGCAGTACTTC | CASSFSRGGYEQYF | NA | once | TRBJ2-7 | TRBV7-9
TGTGCCAGCAGCTCACAGAACACAGGGTGGACGCAGTATTTT | CASSSQNTGWTQYF | NA | few | TRBJ2-3 | TRBV7-9
TGTGCCAGCAGCTTGGGGACAGGCCCCCACTATGGCTACACCTTC | CASSLGTGPHYGYTF | TRBD1 | NA | TRBJ1-2 | TRBV7-2
TGCGCCAGCAGCTCACAGGGTACGCTGGCTGAAGCTTTCTTT | CASSSQGTLAEAFF | NA | few | TRBJ1-1 | TRBV5-1
TGCGCCAGCAGCTTGTCCACAGGGGAAGAAAAACTGTTTTTT | CASSLSTGEEKLFF | TRBD1 | NA | TRBJ1-4 | TRBV5-1
TGCAGTGCTAGCGGGTCCTACACAGATACGCAGTATTTT | CSASGSYTDTQYF | NA | NA | TRBJ2-3 | TRBV20-1
TGCGCCAGCAGCGCAACAGGGATAAACACTGAAGCTTTCTTT | CASSATGINTEAFF | NA | NA | TRBJ1-1 | TRBV5-1
TGTGCCATCAGCGCGATGACAGGGCCAGAAGAGACCCAGTACTTC | CAISAMTGPEETQYF | TRBD1 | many | TRBJ2-5 | TRBV10-3
TGTGCCAGCAGCCAAGATAGAGCAGGCACCGGGGAGCTGTTTTTT | CASSQDRAGTGELFF | NA | NA | TRBJ2-2 | TRBV4-2
TGTGCCAGCAGTTTTATGGTAGCCGGGTGGAATACGCAGTATTTT | CASSFMVAGWNTQYF | NA | NA | TRBJ2-3 | TRBV12-3/TRBV12-4
TGTGCCATCAGTGGCGGGGGGACGGCCTACGAGCAGTACTTC | CAISGGGTAYEQYF | TRBD2 | few | TRBJ2-7 | TRBV10-3
TGTGCCAGCAGCTCCCACATACTAGCGGGGAGCACAGATACGCAGTATTTT | CASSSHILAGSTDTQYF | TRBD2 | few | TRBJ2-3 | TRBV5-5
TGTGCCAGCAGCTTAGGGTCCGGGGGCTCCGGGTACGAGCAGTACTTC | CASSLGSGGSGYEQYF | NA | few | TRBJ2-7 | TRBV7-2